What follows are 8 T cell receptor beta chains derived from one specimen sequenced in a study of blood T cells in healthy people across ages. PCR was performed a second time for 7 to 11 cycles using a sample-barcoded 5' primer and a J-beta primer mix. TCRdb recomputed calls from the 5' RACE reads with MiXCR, one row per CDR3 protein. The sample shows more than 900,000 distinct CDR3 sequences, approximately 25% of them seen only once. These sequences were also reported in another study, on T cells of mothers and their children.

Sequencing input: blood. These receptors were taken from a girl aged 2-9 years in good health.

The chain has TRBV7-2 and TRBJ1-6; D uncertain. The CDR3 spans 13 residues. V lost 5 bases to trimming and J lost 14 bases, with 16 bases between them. Germline V gene data show CDR1 as SGHTA and CDR2 as FQGNSA. The CDR3 spells CASSGSRAKALHF. In nucleotides, the CDR3 is TGTGCCAGCAGCGGATCCCGAGCGAAGGCCCTCCACTTT.

This clonotype was counted a few times. The chain recombines TRBV6-2 or TRBV6-3 with TRBJ1-1; tentative D call: TRBD1 (5 bases). The germline V gene has CDR1 MNHEY and CDR2 SVGEGT. The CDR3 length is 13 residues. With 7 bases removed from V and 3 bases from J, the gap between germline ends came to 12 bases. CDR3 bases: TGTGCCAGCACCCCAGGGTTTCACACTGAAGCTTTCTTT. Translation: CASTPGFHTEAFF.

This clonotype was detected a few times. This rearrangement joins TRBV28 to TRBJ2-7, with 7 bases matching TRBD1. The V gene's germline CDR1 is MDHEN and CDR2 SYDVKM. The CDR3 length is 13 residues. The J segment lost 7 bases and the V segment lost 3 bases, leaving 6 bases of the junction unmatched. The CDR3 region has the DNA TGTGCCAGCAGTTTTTCAGGGGGTGGGGAGCAGTACTTC. It encodes CASSFSGGGEQYF.

This clonotype came up a few times. The junction departs from germline at one end; a sequencing error may be responsible. The rearrangement joins TRBV27 to TRBJ2-7, with D perhaps TRBD1 or TRBD2 (5 bases each). This CDR3 is 15 amino acids long. The germline gives CDR1 MNHEY, CDR2 SMNVEV (reference sequence). The CDR3 region is CASGLTGTQTYEQYF. The CDR3 bases are TGTGCCAGCGGTTTAACCGGGACGCAGACCTACGAGCAGTACTTC.

This clonotype was observed a few times. The CDR3 DNA reads as TGCAGTGCTAGAGATTTTGTGCAGCGGACTAGCCTTTCCTTAGAGCAGTACTTC. Translated, it gives CSARDFVQRTSLSLEQYF. The rearrangement uses TRBV20-1 and TRBJ2-7; 8 nucleotides agree with TRBD2. The length of the CDR3 is 18 residues. The junction had 20 bases not matched to a gene; V was cut back by 0 bases and J by 7 bases. Germline CDR1 reads DFQATT; CDR2 reads SNEGSKA (reference sequence).

This rearrangement joins TRBV29-1 to TRBJ1-1; D may be TRBD1 (5 bases). With 7 bases removed from V and 5 bases from J, the gap between germline ends came to 11 bases. The CDR3 is made up of 11 amino acids. Germline-derived CDR1 and CDR2 are SQVTM and ANQGSEA. The CDR3 DNA sequence: TGCAGCGCCCCGGGACTGACTGAAGCTTTCTTT. This translates into CSAPGLTEAFF.

V usage is TRBV29-1 and J usage is TRBJ2-5; 11 nucleotides agree with TRBD2. The J call could be wrong; TRBJ2-7 is a better fit for the DNA end. The CDR3 loop spans 13 amino acids. In germline, CDR1 is SQVTM, CDR2 ANQGSEA. The CDR3 loop is CSVGLAASYEQYF. In DNA form, the CDR3 reads TGCAGCGTGGGACTAGCGGCTTCCTACGAGCAGTACTTC.

This clonotype was recorded a few times. The CDR3 DNA reads as TGCAGTGCTAGAGTTACAGCGTCGGGCTACACCTTC. Amino acid sequence: CSARVTASGYTF. V and J are TRBV20-1 and TRBJ1-2; D remains ambiguous. The germline V gene has CDR1 DFQATT and CDR2 SNEGSKA (reference sequence). The CDR3 covers 12 residues. Trimming stripped 1 base from V and 8 bases from J, with 11 bases between.